The 3 T cell receptor beta chains listed next were all sequenced from one sample in a study of identical twins. TCRdb passed the 5' RACE reads through MiXCR, listing each CDR3 protein once. Of approximately 260,000 distinct CDR3 sequences listed, about 8.5% are singletons. This sample also appeared in a second study, on yellow fever vaccine responses in identical twins.

The sequenced sample consisted of CD8+ T cells sorted from blood. All receptors derive from a woman aged 18-30 years in good health.

This clonotype was seen only a few times. The chain is built from TRBV20-1 and TRBJ1-2; D gene uncertain. CDR1 DFQATT and CDR2 SNEGSKA come from the germline V gene (reference sequence). This CDR3 is 12 amino acids long. The V end was cut by 6 bases, the J end by 10 bases, with 18 bases between. CDR3 protein: CSALRTSGDYTF. The CDR3 DNA reads as TGCAGTGCCCTGAGGACCTCCGGGGACTACACCTTC.

The chain combines TRBV28 with TRBJ1-6; no clear D. The CDR3 is 12 amino acids. Deletions cut 7 bases from V and 7 bases from J, with 8 bases between. CDR1 and CDR2 (germline): MDHEN, SYDVKM. The CDR3 DNA reads TGTGCCAGCACCAGAGGGAATTCACCCCTCCACTTT. Protein sequence: CASTRGNSPLHF.

This clonotype was counted only a few times. The V gene is TRBV4-3, the J gene TRBJ2-1; tentative D call: TRBD2 (5 bases). V lost 6 bases and J 0 bases, leaving 15 bases between the germline ends. The CDR3 spans 16 residues. Germline-derived CDR1 and CDR2 are LGHNA and YSLEER. This chain's CDR3 is CASREQAASSYNEQFF. The CDR3 DNA is TGCGCCAGCAGGGAACAAGCGGCCAGCTCCTACAATGAGCAGTTCTTC.